A selection of T cell receptor beta chains follows, all from one sample in a study of lymphopenia after photon versus proton radiotherapy. Assay used: immunoSEQ multiplex PCR; TCRdb lists only in-frame clones, some missing. The repertoire holds 35,000 to 45,000 clones, about 85% seen once, with roughly 25% in the top ten. Sequenced material: peripheral blood, taken from a patient treated with proton-based radiotherapy. These receptors were obtained from a woman aged 65 to 85 with pancreatic cancer. Each CDR3 is given with its conserved first and last residue. D genes are given only for firm matches. Clone size appears in some rows only: once, few, many, or a class for an expanded clone.

d_call j_call v_call clone_size cdr3_aa cdr3_nt
. TRBJ2-2 TRBV19 . CASGGLEPNTGELFF TGTGCCAGTGGGGGGCTGGAACCGAACACCGGGGAGCTGTTTTTT
. TRBJ2-7 TRBV7-2 . CASSLEAYEQYF TGTGCCAGCAGCTTAGAGGCCTACGAGCAGTACTTC
. TRBJ1-5 TRBV21-1 once CASSRGWNQPQHF TGTGCCAGCAGCAGGGGTTGGAATCAGCCCCAGCATTTT
TRBD2 TRBJ2-7 TRBV28 . CASSLGLEFSPYEQYF TGTGCCAGCAGCCTGGGACTAGAATTCTCCCCCTACGAGCAGTACTTC
. TRBJ1-6 TRBV2 few CASTRENSPLHF TGTGCCAGCACTCGGGAAAATTCACCCCTCCACTTT
. TRBJ1-1 TRBV6-5 . CASSYSDRNTEAFF TGTGCCAGCAGTTACTCAGACAGAAACACTGAAGCTTTCTTT
. TRBJ1-1 TRBV28 . CASSSPGALGNTEAFF TGTGCCAGCAGTTCCCCGGGGGCGCTGGGGAACACTGAAGCTTTCTTT
. TRBJ2-7 TRBV21-1 . CASSKEAREEMYEQYF TGTGCCAGCAGCAAAGAGGCGCGGGAGGAAATGTACGAGCAGTACTTC
. TRBJ2-1 TRBV18 . CASSPGVGILNEQFF TGTGCCAGCTCACCGGGAGTTGGAATTCTTAATGAGCAGTTCTTC
TRBD2 TRBJ2-5 TRBV5-1 . CASSRTGGLETQYF TGCGCCAGCAGCCGTACCGGGGGGTTGGAGACCCAGTACTTC
. TRBJ1-1 TRBV28 . CASFPGMNTEAFF TGTGCCAGCTTCCCGGGCATGAACACTGAAGCTTTCTTT
. TRBJ2-1 TRBV7-7 . CASSTGTSSYNEQFF TGTGCTAGCAGCACAGGGACCAGCTCCTACAATGAGCAGTTCTTC
. TRBJ2-2 TRBV19 . CASSIPGPTGELFF TGTGCCAGTAGTATACCGGGGCCCACCGGGGAGCTGTTTTTT
TRBD2 TRBJ2-1 TRBV5-4 . CASSPTGTSFNEQFF TGTGCCAGCAGCCCCACCGGGACTAGCTTCAATGAGCAGTTCTTC
. TRBJ2-7 TRBV5-6 once CASSLGRYSYEQYF TGTGCCAGCAGCTTAGGACGGTACTCCTACGAGCAGTACTTC
TRBD1 TRBJ2-7 TRBV6-6 . CASSWTGGYEQYF TGTGCCAGCAGTTGGACAGGGGGCTACGAGCAGTACTTC
. TRBJ1-1 TRBV30 . CAWSVVGGVPEAFF TGTGCCTGGAGTGTAGTGGGGGGTGTGCCTGAAGCTTTCTTT
. TRBJ2-7 TRBV7-9 . CASSFTTGLSYEQYF TGTGCCAGCAGCTTTACGACGGGTCTTTCCTACGAGCAGTACTTC
TRBD2 TRBJ2-3 TRBV9 . CASSVGGTSGRDTQYF TGTGCCAGCAGCGTAGGCGGGACTAGCGGGAGAGATACGCAGTATTTT
TRBD2 TRBJ2-1 TRBV4-2 . CASSQALLAGGGDEQFF TGTGCCAGCAGCCAAGCGTTATTAGCGGGAGGAGGTGATGAGCAGTTCTTC
TRBD2 TRBJ2-1 TRBV18 . CASSPLTGGLAGANEQFF TGTGCCAGCTCACCGCTGACTGGGGGACTAGCGGGAGCCAATGAGCAGTTCTTC
. TRBJ2-1 TRBV18 . CASSSYNEQFF TGTGCCAGCTCATCGTACAATGAGCAGTTCTTC
. TRBJ2-7 TRBV11-2 . CASSDQRNSYEQYF TGTGCCAGCAGCGACCAGCGAAACTCCTACGAGCAGTACTTC
. TRBJ1-4 TRBV7-2 few CASTQGGEKLFF TGTGCCAGCACCCAGGGCGGTGAAAAACTGTTTTTT
. TRBJ2-5 TRBV4-3 . CASSPRNKETQYF TGCGCCAGCAGTCCAAGAAACAAGGAGACCCAGTACTTC
. TRBJ2-2 TRBV11-2 once CASSLEWGRTGELFF TGTGCCAGCAGCTTAGAGTGGGGCCGCACCGGGGAGCTGTTTTTT
TRBD1 TRBJ1-2 TRBV2 . CASSPQGAGGYTF TGTGCCAGCAGTCCGCAGGGGGCGGGAGGCTACACCTTC
. TRBJ2-5 TRBV30 once CAWTVGETQYF TGTGCCTGGACCGTTGGAGAGACCCAGTACTTC
TRBD1 TRBJ2-2 TRBV11-1 . CASRPLQGAPGELFF TGTGCCAGCAGACCTTTACAGGGGGCGCCCGGGGAGCTGTTTTTT
. TRBJ2-7 TRBV4-1 . CASSPAAGSSYEQYF TGCGCCAGCAGCCCTGCGGCAGGAAGCTCCTACGAGCAGTACTTC
. TRBJ2-5 TRBV7-6 . CASSFSETQYF TGTGCCAGCAGCTTTTCAGAGACCCAGTACTTC
TRBD1 TRBJ2-7 TRBV30 . CVWSTGPLRDRALGQYF TGTGTCTGGAGTACTGGCCCCCTTAGGGACAGGGCCTTAGGGCAGTACTTC
. TRBJ1-2 TRBV28 medium-sized CASSPIAGGHPNYGYTF TGTGCCAGCAGTCCCATCGCCGGGGGACACCCTAACTATGGCTACACCTTC
. TRBJ1-1 TRBV19 . CASSILAGAIPTEAFF TGTGCCAGTAGTATTTTGGCAGGGGCGATCCCCACTGAAGCTTTCTTT
. TRBJ2-7 TRBV7-3 . CASSLMGRAPQGHGGFMGYEQYF TGTGCCAGCAGCTTAATGGGGAGGGCTCCTCAGGGGCATGGCGGATTCATGGGCTACGAGCAGTACTTC
. TRBJ2-1 TRBV29-1 . CSVEDQDGLAKQFF TGCAGCGTTGAAGATCAGGATGGACTGGCTAAGCAGTTCTTC
. TRBJ1-5 TRBV20-1 . CSVSSGAPQHF TGCAGTGTGAGTTCCGGGGCGCCCCAGCATTTT
. TRBJ1-1 TRBV28 few CASSSITPIRTANIGEAFF TGTGCCAGCAGTTCCATCACCCCCATTCGGACAGCTAATATCGGTGAAGCTTTCTTT
TRBD2 TRBJ2-2 TRBV4-2 . CASSQDWLAGNTGELFF TGTGCCAGCAGCCAAGATTGGCTAGCGGGGAACACCGGGGAGCTGTTTTTT
. TRBJ1-3 TRBV28 . CASRRLTVSGNTIYF TGTGCCAGCAGACGGTTGACAGTCTCTGGAAACACCATATATTTT
. TRBJ2-5 TRBV5-4 . CASSLLSGGSTEETQYF TGTGCCAGCAGCTTGTTGTCAGGGGGGAGTACGGAGGAGACCCAGTACTTC
. TRBJ1-3 TRBV6-5 . CASATTAVSGNTIYF TGTGCCAGCGCCACTACGGCGGTTTCTGGAAACACCATATATTTT